What follows are 10 T cell receptor beta chains derived from one specimen sequenced in a study of identical twins. Each CDR3 protein gets one entry after TCRdb re-called the 5' RACE reads with MiXCR. The sample gives some 500,000 distinct CDR3 sequences, 9% to 10% of which show up once; 2.5% to 3% is in the top ten. This same sample was also part of a study on yellow fever vaccine responses in identical twins.

Specimen: PBMCs. These receptors all stem from a woman aged 18-29 years in good health.

The genes are TRBV24-1 and TRBJ2-5; possible D gene TRBD2, 6 bases. The ends were cut back, 3 bases at V and 5 bases at J, with 18 bases in the middle. Per germline, CDR1 KGHDR and CDR2 SFDVKD. The CDR3 extends over 16 amino acids. For the CDR3, the DNA is TGTGCCACCAGTGATCCCGGCCCGGGGGAGTCGGAGACCCAGTACTTC. It encodes CATSDPGPGESETQYF.

This clonotype showed up just a few times. This sequence joins TRBV29-1 and TRBJ2-5, with 10 bases aligning to TRBD2. The J segment lost 1 base and the V segment lost 3 bases, leaving 5 bases of the junction unmatched. CDR3 length: 15 amino acids. The V gene's germline CDR1 is SQVTM and CDR2 ANQGSEA. This chain's CDR3 is CSVEASGGLQETQYF. The DNA of the CDR3 is TGCAGCGTTGAGGCTAGCGGGGGCCTCCAAGAGACCCAGTACTTC.

The gene calls are TRBV28 and TRBJ2-5, with 9 bases fitting TRBD2. With 8 bases clipped from V and 1 base from J, the junction kept 17 bases outside the gene matches. The CDR3 loop spans 18 amino acids. Germline V gene data show CDR1 as MDHEN and CDR2 as SYDVKM. The CDR3 spells CASGHSGTSPYFQETQYF. The CDR3, as DNA: TGTGCCAGCGGTCACTCCGGGACTAGCCCTTACTTCCAAGAGACCCAGTACTTC.

This clonotype was seen repeatedly, ten times or more. This sequence joins TRBV10-1 and TRBJ2-3; D gene ambiguous. Germline lookup yields CDR1 WNHNN and CDR2 SYGVQD (reference sequence). The CDR3 is 12 amino acids. V was cut by 6 bases and J by 6 bases, with 10 bases left in between. CDR3 in amino acids: CASSEREDTQYF. The CDR3 DNA is TGCGCCAGCAGCGAGCGAGAGGATACGCAGTATTTT.

This clonotype was seen ten or more times. This chain connects TRBV24-1 to TRBJ2-1; D gene unclear. V lost 5 bases, J lost 5 bases, and 18 bases lay in between. The V gene's germline CDR1 is KGHDR and CDR2 SFDVKD. This CDR3 is 16 amino acids long. The chain's CDR3 is CATSAVVSTANNEQFF. The CDR3, as DNA: TGTGCCACCAGTGCAGTGGTTTCAACCGCAAACAATGAGCAGTTCTTC.

The table lists this clonotype with a few counts. The chain employs TRBV12-3 or TRBV12-4 and TRBJ2-1; 7 nucleotides line up with TRBD2. The junction had 3 bases not matched to a gene; V was cut back by 3 bases and J by 7 bases. This CDR3 region has 13 residues. The CDR3 spells CASSFALANEQFF. The CDR3, as DNA: TGTGCCAGCAGTTTCGCACTAGCGAATGAGCAGTTCTTC.

This clonotype was detected ten times or more. The J gene is TRBJ2-7, the V gene TRBV3-1, with 9 bases identical to TRBD1. The CDR3 is 13 amino acids. After removal of 6 bases from V and 5 bases from J, the junction contained 5 bases not matched to a gene. Germline loops: CDR1 LGHDT, CDR2 YNNKEL (reference sequence). For the CDR3, the DNA is TGTGCCAGCAGTCCGGGACAGGGACACGAGCAGTACTTC. Protein product: CASSPGQGHEQYF.

This clonotype was detected a few times. The rearrangement uses TRBV4-1 and TRBJ2-3, with D uncertain. Germline V gives CDR1 MGHRA, CDR2 YSYEKL. This CDR3 is built from 13 residues. The V gene lost 0 bases and the J gene lost 4 bases, with 5 bases spanning the gap. The CDR3 DNA reads TGCGCCAGCAGCCAAGATATGGCAGATACGCAGTATTTT. Translated, it gives CASSQDMADTQYF.

This clonotype was detected a few times. The chain recombines TRBV10-3 with TRBJ2-5, with D possibly TRBD1 on 5 matching bases. The CDR3 has 14 residues. The V gene lost 2 bases and the J gene lost 1 base, with 8 bases spanning the gap. From germline, CDR1 is ENHRY and CDR2 SYGVKD. CDR3 sequence reads: CAISEGAVQETQYF. CDR3 nucleotides: TGTGCCATCAGTGAGGGGGCAGTCCAAGAGACCCAGTACTTC.

This rearrangement joins TRBV19 to TRBJ1-5; unclear D gene. Trimming left V 3 bases short and J 4 bases short, with 16 bases between. The CDR3 is 16 residues long. Per germline, CDR1 LNHDA and CDR2 SQIVND (reference sequence). CDR3 amino acids: CASSIRPGSGNQPQHF. The CDR3 nucleotides read TGTGCCAGTAGTATCCGCCCCGGGAGCGGGAATCAGCCCCAGCATTTT.